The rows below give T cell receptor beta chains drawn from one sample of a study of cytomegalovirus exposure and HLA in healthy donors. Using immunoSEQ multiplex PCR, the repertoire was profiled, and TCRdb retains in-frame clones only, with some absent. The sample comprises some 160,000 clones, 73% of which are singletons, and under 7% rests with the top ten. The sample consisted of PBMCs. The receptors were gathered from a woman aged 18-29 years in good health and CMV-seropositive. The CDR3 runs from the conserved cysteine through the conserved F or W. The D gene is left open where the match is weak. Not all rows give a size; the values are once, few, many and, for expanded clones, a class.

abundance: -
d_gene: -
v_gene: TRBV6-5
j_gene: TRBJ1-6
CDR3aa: CASSYDRARGGPLHF
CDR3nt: TGTGCCAGCAGCTACGACCGGGCCCGCGGGGGCCCCCTCCACTTT

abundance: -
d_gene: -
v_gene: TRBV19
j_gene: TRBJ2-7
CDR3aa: CASSMAGEYEQYF
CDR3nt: TGTGCCAGTAGTATGGCAGGGGAGTACGAGCAGTACTTC

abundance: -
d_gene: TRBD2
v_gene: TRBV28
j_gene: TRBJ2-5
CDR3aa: CASSGLGLGTQYF
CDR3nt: TGTGCCAGCAGTGGCCTCGGACTAGGGACCCAGTACTTC

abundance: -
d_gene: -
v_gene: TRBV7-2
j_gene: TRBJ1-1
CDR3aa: CASSLAIGRPEAFF
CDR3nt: TGTGCCAGCAGCTTAGCGATAGGGAGGCCTGAAGCTTTCTTT

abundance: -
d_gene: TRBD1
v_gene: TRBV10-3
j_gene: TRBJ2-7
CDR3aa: CAISEPRTGADEQYF
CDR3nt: TGTGCCATCAGTGAACCCCGGACAGGGGCGGACGAGCAGTACTTC

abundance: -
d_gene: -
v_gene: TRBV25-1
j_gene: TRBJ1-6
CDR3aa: CASSEGHTSPLHF
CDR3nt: TGTGCCAGCAGTGAAGGACATACTTCACCCCTCCACTTT

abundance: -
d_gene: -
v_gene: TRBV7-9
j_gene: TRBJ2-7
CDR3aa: CASSLRSGEQYF
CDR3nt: TGTGCCAGCAGCTTACGCAGTGGCGAGCAGTACTTC

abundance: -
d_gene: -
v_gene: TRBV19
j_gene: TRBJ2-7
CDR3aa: CASSFGTQTYEQYF
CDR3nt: TGTGCCAGTAGTTTCGGGACACAAACCTACGAGCAGTACTTC

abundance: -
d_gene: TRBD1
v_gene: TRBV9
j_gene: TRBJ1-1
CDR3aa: CASSGTGGPKDREAFF
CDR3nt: TGTGCCAGCAGCGGGACAGGGGGGCCGAAGGACCGGGAAGCTTTCTTT

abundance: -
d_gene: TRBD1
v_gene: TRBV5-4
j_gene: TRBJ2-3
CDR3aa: CASSSRDRVTDTQYF
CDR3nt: TGTGCCAGCAGCTCCCGGGACAGGGTTACAGATACGCAGTATTTT

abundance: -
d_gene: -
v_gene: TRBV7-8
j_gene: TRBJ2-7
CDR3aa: CAAKGPGDYEQYF
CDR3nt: TGTGCAGCAAAGGGCCCCGGGGACTACGAGCAGTACTTC

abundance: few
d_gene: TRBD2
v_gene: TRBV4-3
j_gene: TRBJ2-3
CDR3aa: CASSQGTSGGASGTDTQYF
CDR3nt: TGCGCCAGCAGCCAAGGGACTAGCGGGGGGGCATCGGGCACAGATACGCAGTATTTT

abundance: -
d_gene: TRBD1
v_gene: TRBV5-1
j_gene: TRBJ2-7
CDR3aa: CASSSIQGEVHEQYF
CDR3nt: TGCGCCAGCAGCTCTATACAGGGGGAAGTCCACGAGCAGTACTTC

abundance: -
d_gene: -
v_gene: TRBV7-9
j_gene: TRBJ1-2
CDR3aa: CASSYGPGPFDYGYTF
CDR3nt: TGTGCCAGCAGCTATGGCCCAGGGCCGTTTGACTATGGCTACACCTTC

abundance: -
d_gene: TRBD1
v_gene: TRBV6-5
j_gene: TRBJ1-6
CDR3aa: CASSRPGTGNSPLHF
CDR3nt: TGTGCCAGCAGCCGACCCGGGACAGGCAATTCACCCCTCCACTTT

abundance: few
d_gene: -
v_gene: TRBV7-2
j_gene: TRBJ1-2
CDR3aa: CASRYAGILNYGYTF
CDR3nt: TGTGCCAGCAGGTACGCAGGGATCCTGAACTATGGCTACACCTTC

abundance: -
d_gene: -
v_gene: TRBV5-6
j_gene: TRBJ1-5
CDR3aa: CASSFWSGMLSNQPQHF
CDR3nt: TGTGCCAGCAGCTTTTGGTCGGGAATGTTGAGCAATCAGCCCCAGCATTTT

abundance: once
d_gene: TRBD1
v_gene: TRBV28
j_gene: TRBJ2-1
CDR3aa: CATHGQGGSEQFF
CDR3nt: TGTGCCACCCATGGACAGGGGGGTTCTGAGCAGTTCTTC

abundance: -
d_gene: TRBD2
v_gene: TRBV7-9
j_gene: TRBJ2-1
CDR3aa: CASRLGGGGANNEQFF
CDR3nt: TGTGCCAGCCGTTTAGGGGGCGGGGGGGCAAACAATGAGCAGTTCTTC

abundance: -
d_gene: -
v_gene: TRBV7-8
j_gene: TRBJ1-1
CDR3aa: CASSLIRNGPEAFF
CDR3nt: TGTGCCAGCAGCTTAATCAGAAATGGTCCTGAAGCTTTCTTT

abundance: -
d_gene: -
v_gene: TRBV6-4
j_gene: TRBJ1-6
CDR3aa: CASSSQGNSPLHF
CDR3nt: TGTGCCAGCAGTTCGCAGGGAAATTCACCCCTCCACTTT

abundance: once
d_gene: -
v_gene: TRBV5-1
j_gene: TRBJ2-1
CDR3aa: CASSPRFSEQFF
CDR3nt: TGCGCCAGCAGCCCACGATTCAGTGAGCAGTTCTTC

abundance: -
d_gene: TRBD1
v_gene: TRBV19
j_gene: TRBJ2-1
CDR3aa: CASSITGTGLIEQFF
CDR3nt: TGTGCCAGTAGTATTACCGGGACAGGTTTGATTGAGCAGTTCTTC

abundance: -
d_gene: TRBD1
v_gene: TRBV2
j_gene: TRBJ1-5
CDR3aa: CASGQARNQPQHF
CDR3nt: TGTGCCAGCGGACAGGCTCGGAATCAGCCCCAGCATTTT

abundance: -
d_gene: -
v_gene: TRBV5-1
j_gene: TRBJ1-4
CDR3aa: CASSLDGLNEKLFF
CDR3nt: TGCGCCAGCAGCTTGGACGGACTAAATGAAAAACTGTTTTTT

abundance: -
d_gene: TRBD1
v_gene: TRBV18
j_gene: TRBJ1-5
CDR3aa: CASSPGQVGNQPQHF
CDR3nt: TGTGCCAGCTCACCGGGACAGGTCGGCAATCAGCCCCAGCATTTT

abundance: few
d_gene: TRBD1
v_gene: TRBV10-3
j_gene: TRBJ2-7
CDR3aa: CAIRDNLTGRLVQYF
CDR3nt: TGTGCCATCAGGGATAATTTGACAGGGCGATTAGTGCAGTACTTC

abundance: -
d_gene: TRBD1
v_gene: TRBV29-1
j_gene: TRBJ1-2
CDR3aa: CSVDVQGDYGYTF
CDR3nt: TGCAGCGTTGATGTACAGGGGGACTATGGCTACACCTTC

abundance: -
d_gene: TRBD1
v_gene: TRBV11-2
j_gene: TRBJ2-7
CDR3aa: CASVAGGYEQYF
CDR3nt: TGTGCCAGCGTTGCAGGGGGCTACGAGCAGTACTTC

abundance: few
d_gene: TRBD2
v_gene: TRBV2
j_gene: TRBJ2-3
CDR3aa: CASSDVAGAQAATDTQYF
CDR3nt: TGTGCCAGCAGTGATGTAGCGGGGGCCCAAGCTGCCACAGATACGCAGTATTTT

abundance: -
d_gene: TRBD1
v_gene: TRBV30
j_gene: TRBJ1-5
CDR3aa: CAWSPRLGTGLQPQHF
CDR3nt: TGTGCCTGGAGTCCCCGTCTAGGGACAGGGCTTCAGCCCCAGCATTTT

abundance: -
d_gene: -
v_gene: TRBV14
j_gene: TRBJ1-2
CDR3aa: CASSQLPSSPGSDGYTF
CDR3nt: TGTGCCAGCAGCCAACTCCCCAGTAGTCCGGGTTCGGATGGCTACACCTTC

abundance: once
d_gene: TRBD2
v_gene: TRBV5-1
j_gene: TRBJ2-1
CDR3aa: CASSAGASGGAHEQFF
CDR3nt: TGCGCCAGCAGCGCAGGGGCTAGCGGGGGGGCACATGAGCAGTTCTTC

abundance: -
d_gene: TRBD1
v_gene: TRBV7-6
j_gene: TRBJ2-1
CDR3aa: CASSRRTGENEQFF
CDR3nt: TGTGCCAGCAGCAGGCGGACAGGGGAGAATGAGCAGTTCTTC

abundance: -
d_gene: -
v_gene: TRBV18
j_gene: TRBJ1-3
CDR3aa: CASSPRGRAGNTIYF
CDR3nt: TGTGCCAGCTCACCACGGGGCAGGGCTGGAAACACCATATATTTT

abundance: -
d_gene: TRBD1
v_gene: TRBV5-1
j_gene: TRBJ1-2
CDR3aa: CASSPTGGDYGYTF
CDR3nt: TGCGCCAGCAGCCCTACAGGGGGCGACTATGGCTACACCTTC

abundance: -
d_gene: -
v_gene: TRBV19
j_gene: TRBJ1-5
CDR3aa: CASSMAGWGGQPQHF
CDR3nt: TGTGCCAGTAGTATGGCAGGGTGGGGAGGTCAGCCCCAGCATTTT

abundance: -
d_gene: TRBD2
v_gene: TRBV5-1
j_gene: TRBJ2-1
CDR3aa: CASSFDRLAGHNEQFF
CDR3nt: TGCGCCAGCAGCTTCGATCGACTAGCGGGCCACAATGAGCAGTTCTTC

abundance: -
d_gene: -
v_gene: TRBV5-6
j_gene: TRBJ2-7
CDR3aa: CASSLSAESYEQYF
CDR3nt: TGTGCCAGCAGCTTGTCTGCGGAGAGCTACGAGCAGTACTTC

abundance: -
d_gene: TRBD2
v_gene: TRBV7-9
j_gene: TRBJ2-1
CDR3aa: CASSPRGTSSYNEQFF
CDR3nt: TGTGCCAGCAGCCCGCGCGGGACTAGCTCCTACAATGAGCAGTTCTTC

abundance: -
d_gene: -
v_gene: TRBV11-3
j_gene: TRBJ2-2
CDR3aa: CASSLAYTGELFF
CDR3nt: TGTGCCAGCAGCTTAGCTTACACCGGGGAGCTGTTTTTT

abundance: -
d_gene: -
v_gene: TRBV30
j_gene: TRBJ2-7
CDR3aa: CAWEQGNEQYF
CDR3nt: TGTGCCTGGGAACAGGGAAACGAGCAGTACTTC

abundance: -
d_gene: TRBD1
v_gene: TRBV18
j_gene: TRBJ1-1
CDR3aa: CASSPDRAEAFF
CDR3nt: TGTGCCAGCTCACCTGACAGGGCTGAAGCTTTCTTT

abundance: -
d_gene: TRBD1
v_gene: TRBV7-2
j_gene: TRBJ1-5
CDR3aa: CASSPNRGRQPQHF
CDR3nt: TGTGCCAGCAGCCCAAACAGGGGTCGGCAGCCCCAGCATTTT

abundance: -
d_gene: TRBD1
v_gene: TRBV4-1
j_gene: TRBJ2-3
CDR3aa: CASSQDFGQGATDTQYF
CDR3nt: TGCGCCAGCAGCCAAGATTTTGGGCAGGGGGCCACAGATACGCAGTATTTT

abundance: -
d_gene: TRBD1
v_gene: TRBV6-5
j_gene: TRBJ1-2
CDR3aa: CASSTTGRDGYTF
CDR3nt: TGTGCCAGCAGTACGACAGGGCGGGATGGCTACACCTTC

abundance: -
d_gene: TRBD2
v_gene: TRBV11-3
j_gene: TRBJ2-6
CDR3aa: CASSLVITRTRGLWANVLTF
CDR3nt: TGTGCCAGCAGCTTAGTTATCACTCGGACTAGAGGTTTATGGGCCAACGTCCTGACTTTC

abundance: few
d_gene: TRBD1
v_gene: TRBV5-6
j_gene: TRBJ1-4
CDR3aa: CASSVTGGGEKLFF
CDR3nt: TGTGCCAGCAGCGTAACAGGGGGGGGTGAAAAACTGTTTTTT

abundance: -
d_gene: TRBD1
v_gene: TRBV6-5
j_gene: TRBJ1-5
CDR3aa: CASSPDRDNQPQHF
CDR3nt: TGTGCCAGCAGTCCGGACAGGGATAATCAGCCCCAGCATTTT

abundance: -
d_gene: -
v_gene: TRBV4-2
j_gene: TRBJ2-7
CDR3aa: CASSTSGGFYEQYF
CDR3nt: TGTGCCAGCAGCACCTCCGGAGGGTTCTACGAGCAGTACTTC

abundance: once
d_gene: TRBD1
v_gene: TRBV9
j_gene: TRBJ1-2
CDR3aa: CASGRGTGGGITF
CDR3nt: TGTGCCAGCGGTCGTGGAACAGGGGGTGGTATCACCTTC

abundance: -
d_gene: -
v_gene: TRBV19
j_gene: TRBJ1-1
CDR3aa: CASGQSSLF
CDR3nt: TGTGCCAGTGGACAGTCGTCCCTCTTT